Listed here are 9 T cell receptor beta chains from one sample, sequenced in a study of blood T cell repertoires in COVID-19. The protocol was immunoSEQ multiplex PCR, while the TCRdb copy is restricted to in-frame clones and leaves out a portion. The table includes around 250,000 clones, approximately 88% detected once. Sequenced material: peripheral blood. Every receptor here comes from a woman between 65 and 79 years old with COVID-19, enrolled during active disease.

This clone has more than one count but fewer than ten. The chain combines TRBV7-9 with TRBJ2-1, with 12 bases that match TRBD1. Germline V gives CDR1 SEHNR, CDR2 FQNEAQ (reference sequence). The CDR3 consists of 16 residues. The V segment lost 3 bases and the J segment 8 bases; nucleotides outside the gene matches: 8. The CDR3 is CASSFFPGTGGDEQFF. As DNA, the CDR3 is TGTGCCAGCAGCTTTTTCCCCGGGACAGGGGGCGATGAGCAGTTCTTC.

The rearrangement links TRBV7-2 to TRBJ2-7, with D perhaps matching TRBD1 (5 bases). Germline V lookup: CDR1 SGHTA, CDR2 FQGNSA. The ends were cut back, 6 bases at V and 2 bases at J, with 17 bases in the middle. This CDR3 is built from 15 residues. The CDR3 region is CASSLRGQSPYEQYF. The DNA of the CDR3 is TGTGCCAGCAGTTTAAGGGGCCAAAGCCCCTACGAGCAGTACTTC.

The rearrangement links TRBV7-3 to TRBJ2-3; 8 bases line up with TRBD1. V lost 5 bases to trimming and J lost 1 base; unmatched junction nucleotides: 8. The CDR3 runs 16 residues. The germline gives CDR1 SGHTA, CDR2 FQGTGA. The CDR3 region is CASSRGGGQGTDTQYF. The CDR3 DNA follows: TGTGCCAGCAGCCGAGGAGGGGGACAGGGCACAGATACGCAGTATTTT.

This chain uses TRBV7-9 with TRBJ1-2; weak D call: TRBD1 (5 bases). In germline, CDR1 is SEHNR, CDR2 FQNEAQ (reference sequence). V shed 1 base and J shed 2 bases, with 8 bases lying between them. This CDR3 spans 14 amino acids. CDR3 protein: CASSLGQGNYGYTF. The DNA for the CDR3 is TGTGCCAGCAGCTTAGGTCAGGGAAACTATGGCTACACCTTC.

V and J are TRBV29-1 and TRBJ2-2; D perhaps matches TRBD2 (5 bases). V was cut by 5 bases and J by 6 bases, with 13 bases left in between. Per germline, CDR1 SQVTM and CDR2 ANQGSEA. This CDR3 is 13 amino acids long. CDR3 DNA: TGCAGCGTTTCTTCGGGGTTCTCCGGGGAGCTGTTTTTT. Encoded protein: CSVSSGFSGELFF.

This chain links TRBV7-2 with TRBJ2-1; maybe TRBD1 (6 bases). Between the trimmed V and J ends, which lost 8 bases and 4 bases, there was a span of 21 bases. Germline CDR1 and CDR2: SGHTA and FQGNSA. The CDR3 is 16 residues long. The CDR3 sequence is CASPPGGSHRYNEQFF. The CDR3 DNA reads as TGTGCCAGCCCTCCTGGGGGCTCTCACCGGTACAATGAGCAGTTCTTC. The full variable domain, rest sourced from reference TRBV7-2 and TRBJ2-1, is GAGVSQSPSNKVTEKGKDVELRCDPISGHTALYWYRQSLGQGLEFLIYFQGNSAPDKSGLPSDRFSAERTGGSVSTLTIQRTQQEDSAVYLCASPPGGSHRYNEQFFGPGTRLTVL.

CDR3 nucleotide sequence: TGTGCCAGCAGTCTACCGCGGGACGGTAACTATGGCTACACCTTC. It codes for CASSLPRDGNYGYTF. The chain joins TRBV6-2 or TRBV6-3 to TRBJ1-2; a possible D gene is TRBD1 (5 bases). Germline assignment: CDR1 MNHEY and CDR2 SVGEGT. The germline V and J ends were trimmed by 5 bases and 1 base, with 14 bases remaining between them. The CDR3 consists of 15 residues.

CDR3 coding DNA: TGTGCCAGCAGCCGGGCAGGGGGTGGGTACGAGCAGTACTTC. Translation: CASSRAGGGYEQYF. The chain has TRBV27 and TRBJ2-7; TRBD1 aligns across 7 bases. There are 14 residues in the CDR3. V lost 6 bases, J lost 4 bases, and 9 bases stayed unmatched. Germline-derived CDR1 and CDR2 are MNHEY and SMNVEV (reference sequence).

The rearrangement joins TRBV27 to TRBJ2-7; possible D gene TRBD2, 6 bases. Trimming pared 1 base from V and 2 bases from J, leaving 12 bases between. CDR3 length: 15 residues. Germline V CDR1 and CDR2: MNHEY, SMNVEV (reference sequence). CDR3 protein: CASSLWRRAAYEQYF. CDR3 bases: TGTGCCAGCAGTTTATGGAGGAGGGCCGCCTACGAGCAGTACTTC.